The rows below give T cell receptor beta chains drawn from one sample of a study of cytomegalovirus exposure and HLA in healthy donors. The repertoire was sequenced with immunoSEQ multiplex PCR; TCRdb's copy has only in-frame clones and lacks some. The table lists 75,000 to 100,000 clones, 55% to 75% of them singletons. Sequenced sample: PBMCs. The source is a man aged 55 to 70 in good health and CMV-seronegative. The CDR3 runs from the conserved cysteine through the conserved F or W. Each record gives: CDR3 protein, CDR3 DNA, V gene, J gene, clone size, D gene. D genes are given only for firm matches. Expanded clones are given a class, and other clones once, few, many or no size at all.

CASSYDGTAYTEAFF	TGTGCCAGCAGCTATGACGGGACAGCCTACACTGAAGCTTTCTTT	TRBV7-3	TRBJ1-1	-	TRBD1
CASSSPGGGAYTEAFF	TGTGCCAGCAGCTCTCCGGGGGGGGGCGCTTACACTGAAGCTTTCTTT	TRBV11-2	TRBJ1-1	-	-
CSVGASLETQYF	TGCAGCGTTGGGGCTAGCCTCGAGACCCAGTACTTC	TRBV29-1	TRBJ2-5	many	-
CASSEQTVADTQYF	TGTGCCAGCAGTGAGCAGACAGTGGCAGATACGCAGTATTTT	TRBV2	TRBJ2-3	-	-
CASSLGPRTSGGSTDTQYF	TGCGCCAGCAGCCTTGGGCCCCGGACTAGCGGGGGTAGCACAGATACGCAGTATTTT	TRBV5-1	TRBJ2-3	-	TRBD2
CAWSVYARSNEQFF	TGTGCCTGGAGTGTTTATGCGCGGAGCAATGAGCAGTTCTTC	TRBV30	TRBJ2-1	-	-
CASSSSEKLFF	TGTGCCAGCTCGAGTTCTGAAAAACTGTTTTTT	TRBV18	TRBJ1-4	-	-
CASSVAEGGSVYGYTF	TGTGCCAGCAGCGTAGCTGAAGGGGGCTCTGTCTATGGCTACACCTTC	TRBV9	TRBJ1-2	-	TRBD1
CASSDSMAGGPDTQYF	TGTGCCAGCAGTGACTCGATGGCAGGGGGCCCAGATACGCAGTATTTT	TRBV6-4	TRBJ2-3	few	TRBD1
CASTSVGSRGYTF	TGCGCCAGCACATCCGTCGGGAGTCGAGGCTACACCTTC	TRBV5-1	TRBJ1-2	few	-
CASSYQGTYNEQFF	TGTGCCAGCAGTTACCAGGGCACCTACAATGAGCAGTTCTTC	TRBV6-6	TRBJ2-1	-	-
CASSPGGYQPQHF	TGTGCCAGTAGTCCAGGGGGTTATCAGCCCCAGCATTTT	TRBV19	TRBJ1-5	-	TRBD1
CASSVDSRNTIYF	TGTGCCAGCAGTGTTGACAGCCGAAACACCATATATTTT	TRBV6-5	TRBJ1-3	-	-
CASSGQAANQPQHF	TGTGCCAGCAGTGGGCAGGCCGCCAATCAGCCCCAGCATTTT	TRBV2	TRBJ1-5	once	-
CASSSGRAYEQYF	TGTGCCAGCAGTAGCGGGAGGGCCTACGAGCAGTACTTC	TRBV6-6	TRBJ2-7	once	TRBD2
CASAQSPVGPNEKLFF	TGTGCCAGTGCACAGAGTCCTGTGGGGCCAAATGAAAAACTGTTTTTT	TRBV19	TRBJ1-4	-	-
CASSQAYGQGEGYGYTF	TGCGCCAGCAGCCAAGCGTACGGACAGGGGGAAGGCTATGGCTACACCTTC	TRBV4-1	TRBJ1-2	-	TRBD1
CASRPGDANNEQFF	TGTGCCAGTAGGCCGGGAGATGCAAACAATGAGCAGTTCTTC	TRBV19	TRBJ2-1	-	-
CASSLGTSLADTQYF	TGTGCCAGCAGCCTCGGGACTAGCCTTGCAGATACGCAGTATTTT	TRBV7-6	TRBJ2-3	-	TRBD2
CASSGTPGTSGRAHSNTGELFF	TGCGCCAGCAGTGGGACCCCTGGGACTAGCGGGAGGGCCCATTCGAACACCGGGGAGCTGTTTTTT	TRBV10-1	TRBJ2-2	-	TRBD2
CASKPTFRDTQYF	TGCGCCAGCAAACCTACCTTTAGAGATACGCAGTATTTT	TRBV5-1	TRBJ2-3	once	-
CASSKAGGVNEKLFF	TGTGCCAGCAGCAAGGCTGGAGGGGTCAACGAAAAACTGTTTTTT	TRBV7-2	TRBJ1-4	-	-
CASGSWTSGSNEQFF	TGTGCCAGCGGGAGCTGGACTAGCGGGAGCAATGAGCAGTTCTTC	TRBV6-1	TRBJ2-1	-	TRBD2
CASSLGAGGSQETQYF	TGTGCCAGCAGCCTAGGGGCGGGGGGCTCCCAAGAGACCCAGTACTTC	TRBV7-8	TRBJ2-5	once	TRBD2
CASSPRTGAYNIQYF	TGTGCCAGCAGCCCCAGGACAGGGGCCTATAACATTCAGTACTTC	TRBV9	TRBJ2-4	-	TRBD1
CASSSDTVMANEKLFF	TGTGCCAGCAGCTCCGACACGGTGATGGCTAATGAAAAACTGTTTTTT	TRBV11-3	TRBJ1-4	many	-